This TCR beta chain was sequenced during a study of neurological immune-mediated disorders. By 5'RACE with 10-nucleotide random UMIs, the cDNA was made. TCRdb re-called the 5' RACE reads with MiXCR, one entry per CDR3 protein. The sample shows 20,000 or so distinct CDR3 sequences, about 10% of them seen only once. The cell input for sorted libraries was 1 million, and those cells were CD4+ or CD8+ T cells. This clonotype was detected many times. Germline lookup yields CDR1 MGHRA and CDR2 YSYEKL. Between the trimmed V and J ends, which lost 1 base and 7 bases, there was a span of 14 bases. The CDR3 length is 15 residues.

The TCR sequence derives from a woman between 50 and 59 years old in good health. The sequenced sample consisted of CD8+ T cells from blood. The chain employs TRBV4-1 and TRBJ1-5; the D gene is possibly TRBD1 (6 bases). CDR3 DNA: TGCGCCAGCAGCCAAGTGGGGGGCGCGGACCAGCCCCAGCATTTT. Translated: CASSQVGGADQPQHF.